These 21 T cell receptor beta chains came from one sample sequenced in a study of T cell responses to AZD1222 COVID-19 vaccine. The repertoire was sequenced with immunoSEQ multiplex PCR; TCRdb's copy has only in-frame clones and lacks some. This sample has some 100,000 clones; about 86% occur once, and the top ten carry 12%. The source was peripheral blood, collected on day 0 of AZD1222 vaccination. All receptors come from an adult in good health.

The gene calls are TRBV5-4 and TRBJ2-7; D possibly corresponds to TRBD1 (6 bases). The germline V gene encodes CDR1 SGHNT and CDR2 YYREEE (reference sequence). The CDR3 runs to 15 residues. Trimming shortened V by 5 bases and J by 0 bases, and 15 bases separated the two germline ends. The CDR3 DNA reads as TGTGCCAGCAGTCTGGGGCAGGGGAGCTCCTACGAGCAGTACTTC. It translates to CASSLGQGSSYEQYF.

This sequence joins TRBV7-2 and TRBJ2-1; TRBD2 aligns across 10 bases. CDR1 is SGHTA and CDR2 is FQGNSA in the germline V gene. The CDR3 consists of 15 residues. The V and J ends lost 5 bases and 4 bases, in that order; junction bases with no gene match: 5. The CDR3 DNA follows: TGTGCCAGCAGCCTTGGACTAGCGGCGTACAATGAGCAGTTCTTC. It is translated as CASSLGLAAYNEQFF.

The V gene is TRBV28, the J gene TRBJ1-1; possible D gene TRBD1, 5 bases. CDR1 MDHEN and CDR2 SYDVKM come from the germline V gene. V lost 5 bases and J lost 5, with 15 bases in between. CDR3 length: 14 amino acids. Written as DNA, the CDR3 is TGTGCCAGCAGTACCCGGGGGGATTTGACTGAAGCTTTCTTT. It specifies CASSTRGDLTEAFF.

This chain uses TRBV28 with TRBJ1-1, with TRBD1 matching 11 bases. Germline loops: CDR1 MDHEN, CDR2 SYDVKM. Unmatched junction bases numbered 10, after V lost 5 bases and J lost 5 bases. This CDR3 contains 16 residues. The CDR3 sequence: CASSRLSGTGGTEAFF. The CDR3 DNA reads TGTGCCAGCAGTCGGTTATCCGGGACAGGGGGAACTGAAGCTTTCTTT. Based on the CDR3 plus reference TRBV28 and TRBJ1-1, the full variable domain is DVKVTQSSRYLVKRTGEKVFLECVQDMDHENMFWYRQDPGLGLRLIYFSYDVKMKEKGDIPEGYSVSREKKERFSLILESASTNQTSMYLCASSRLSGTGGTEAFFGQGTRLTVV.

On this clone: This same CDR3 is encoded by further DNA sequences in the sample. The chain joins TRBV7-9 to TRBJ2-1, with unresolved D. V was shortened by 1 base and J by 8 bases, with 3 bases between the two germline ends. The CDR3 contains 11 residues. CDR1 is SEHNR and CDR2 is FQNEAQ in the germline V gene (reference sequence). The CDR3 region has the DNA TGTGCCAGCAGCTTAGGCGATGAGCAGTTCTTC. This encodes CASSLGDEQFF.

V gene TRBV2 combines with J gene TRBJ2-5; 7 bases map to TRBD2. CDR3 length equals 14 residues. The V gene end was trimmed by 7 bases and the J gene end by 1 base; junction bases not matched to a gene: 6. Germline V lookup: CDR1 SNHLY, CDR2 FYNNEI. Here the CDR3 DNA reads TGTGCCAGCACCCTAGCGGACCTCCAAGAGACCCAGTACTTC. Translation gives CASTLADLQETQYF.

The gene calls are TRBV10-3 and TRBJ1-3, with TRBD1 as a possible D gene (6 bases). There are 13 residues in the CDR3. CDR1 and CDR2 from the germline V gene are ENHRY and SYGVKD. The germline V and J ends were trimmed by 10 bases and 0 bases, with 10 bases remaining between them. The CDR3 sequence: CATRTDSGNTIYF. Here the CDR3 DNA reads TGTGCCACCAGGACAGACTCTGGAAACACCATATATTTT.

The rearrangement joins TRBV25-1 to TRBJ1-2; D is unclear. V was trimmed by 6 bases and J by 8 bases, leaving 10 bases between them. Looked up from germline, CDR1 is MGHDK and CDR2 is SYGVNS. The CDR3 length is 11 residues. The CDR3 spells CASSAPRGYTF. DNA of the CDR3: TGTGCCAGCAGCGCCCCACGGGGCTACACCTTC.

This clone has more than one count but fewer than ten. V usage is TRBV28 and J usage is TRBJ2-7; possibly TRBD1 for D (5 bases). CDR3 length equals 11 residues. From germline, CDR1 is MDHEN and CDR2 SYDVKM. The V end was cut by 5 bases, the J end by 7 bases, with 9 bases between. As DNA, the CDR3 is TGTGCCAGCAGTAGGGGCTGGGAGCAGTACTTC. It yields the protein CASSRGWEQYF.

The chain links TRBV5-1 to TRBJ1-2; D perhaps matches TRBD1 (5 bases). CDR1 is SGHRS, CDR2 YFSETQ, per germline. V was trimmed by 3 bases and J by 7 bases, leaving 19 bases between them. The CDR3 covers 15 residues. The CDR3 spells CASSSDTGGRSGYTF. The CDR3, as DNA: TGCGCCAGCAGCTCAGATACAGGAGGACGGAGTGGCTACACCTTC.

V gene TRBV5-6 combines with J gene TRBJ1-3; D gene ambiguous. From germline, CDR1 is SGHDT and CDR2 YYEEEE. V lost 1 base and J lost 2, with 7 bases in between. The CDR3 has 14 residues. CDR3 in DNA: TGTGCCAGCAGCTTGTACGGGACTGGAAACACCATATATTTT. Its translation: CASSLYGTGNTIYF.

Only a few counts were recorded for this clone. The rearrangement links TRBV29-1 to TRBJ1-1; D gene unclear. The CDR3 contains 11 residues. V lost 6 bases, J lost 1 base, and 6 bases lay in between. The germline CDR1 and CDR2 sequences are SQVTM and ANQGSEA. The CDR3 region has the DNA TGCAGCGTAACACAGAACACTGAAGCTTTCTTT. It specifies CSVTQNTEAFF.

The chain is built from TRBV5-4 and TRBJ2-3; 8 bases agree with TRBD1. V was pared by 4 bases and J by 4 bases, with 14 bases of the junction left unmatched. The germline V gene has CDR1 SGHNT and CDR2 YYREEE (reference sequence). The CDR3 is 17 amino acids. CDR3 sequence: CASSPAQRTTGADTQYF. The CDR3 DNA sequence: TGTGCCAGCAGCCCGGCCCAGCGGACGACAGGGGCAGATACGCAGTATTTT.

V gene TRBV11-2 combines with J gene TRBJ2-7; 9 nucleotides agree with TRBD1. J was trimmed by 3 bases and V by 2 bases; bases with no gene match: 8. Germline V gives CDR1 SGHAT, CDR2 FQNNGV. The CDR3 length is 16 residues. CDR3 amino acids: CASSLTQDRGYYEQYF. The CDR3 nucleotides are TGTGCCAGCAGCTTAACTCAGGACAGGGGTTACTACGAGCAGTACTTC.

This chain joins TRBV6-4 and TRBJ1-5; 7 positions match TRBD1. V lost 5 bases to trimming and J lost 5 bases; unmatched junction nucleotides: 9. Germline V gives CDR1 MRHNA, CDR2 SNTAGT. The CDR3 has 15 residues. The CDR3 is CASSSAGGNHQPQHF. The CDR3 DNA is TGTGCCAGCAGTTCTGCAGGGGGTAACCATCAGCCCCAGCATTTT.

This chain connects TRBV6-5 to TRBJ1-1; D unclear. Trimming took off 1 base at V and 5 bases at J, with 14 bases between the two ends. Germline loops: CDR1 MNHEY, CDR2 SVGAGI. This CDR3 contains 15 residues. The chain's CDR3 is CASSYLGAVGTEAFF. In DNA form, the CDR3 reads TGTGCCAGCAGTTACTTGGGCGCAGTGGGGACTGAAGCTTTCTTT.

The J gene is TRBJ1-2, the V gene TRBV27; 7 bases map to TRBD1. After removal of 3 bases from V and 7 bases from J, the junction contained 8 bases not matched to a gene. Germline CDR1 MNHEY, CDR2 SMNVEV (reference sequence). This CDR3 is built from 14 residues. CDR3: CASSFSTGPSGYTF. The CDR3 bases are TGTGCCAGCAGTTTTTCGACAGGGCCCTCTGGCTACACCTTC.

This clone was recorded only once. The V gene is TRBV24-1, the J gene TRBJ2-1; D is uncertain. V was clipped by 4 bases and J by 4 bases, with 16 bases between them. This CDR3 has 16 amino acids. Germline V gene data show CDR1 as KGHDR and CDR2 as SFDVKD. Here the CDR3 reads CATSDPGPGPYNEQFF. CDR3 nucleotide sequence: TGTGCCACCAGTGACCCCGGGCCCGGACCTTACAATGAGCAGTTCTTC.

J is TRBJ2-7 and V is TRBV5-1, with 10 nucleotides matching TRBD2. The CDR3 extends over 15 amino acids. V gave up 4 bases and J gave up 4 bases; unmatched junction bases: 8. Germline V gene sequence: CDR1 SGHRS, CDR2 YFSETQ. CDR3 DNA sequence: TGCGCCAGCAGCCCCCCTAGCGGGAGCGGGTACGAGCAGTACTTC. Translation: CASSPPSGSGYEQYF. The full variable domain, its missing parts supplied by reference TRBV5-1 and TRBJ2-7, is KAGVTQTPRYLIKTRGQQVTLSCSPISGHRSVSWYQQTPGQGLQFLFEYFSETQRNKGNFPGRFSGRQFSNSRSEMNVSTLELGDSALYLCASSPPSGSGYEQYFGPGTRLTVT.

The chain is built from TRBV6-6 and TRBJ1-2; TRBD1 might be the D (6 bases). Looked up from germline, CDR1 is MNHNY and CDR2 is SVGAGI (reference sequence). This CDR3 has 15 residues. The V and J ends lost 0 bases and 4 bases respectively, with 12 bases between them. CDR3 region: CASSYSGGRLYGYTF. The CDR3 bases are TGTGCCAGCAGTTACTCTGGGGGGCGCCTCTATGGCTACACCTTC.

The V call is TRBV30, the J call TRBJ2-3; weak D call: TRBD2 (5 bases). V dropped 4 bases and J dropped 6 bases, with 8 bases sitting between them. Per germline, CDR1 GTSNPN and CDR2 SVGIG (reference sequence). This CDR3 spans 11 amino acids. The CDR3 loop reads CAWMGSDTQYF. CDR3 nucleotide sequence: TGTGCCTGGATGGGGAGTGATACGCAGTATTTT.